This TCR beta chain was identified in a study of blood T cell repertoires in COVID-19. Clones were sequenced by immunoSEQ multiplex PCR, and TCRdb holds only the in-frame ones, with some missing. Of 250,000 to 400,000 clones listed, approximately 89% are singletons. The V end was cut by 6 bases, the J end by 8 bases, with 16 bases between. This CDR3 region has 13 residues. Germline CDR1 reads MDHEN; CDR2 reads SYDVKM. This chain joins TRBV28 and TRBJ1-2; D is possibly TRBD1 (5 bases). Sequencing input: peripheral blood. This clonotype originated in a woman in her 30s with COVID-19, enrolled during active disease. DNA of the CDR3: TGTGCCAGCAGGTCCCGAGGGGAGGAGGGCTACACCTTC. This gives the protein CASRSRGEEGYTF.